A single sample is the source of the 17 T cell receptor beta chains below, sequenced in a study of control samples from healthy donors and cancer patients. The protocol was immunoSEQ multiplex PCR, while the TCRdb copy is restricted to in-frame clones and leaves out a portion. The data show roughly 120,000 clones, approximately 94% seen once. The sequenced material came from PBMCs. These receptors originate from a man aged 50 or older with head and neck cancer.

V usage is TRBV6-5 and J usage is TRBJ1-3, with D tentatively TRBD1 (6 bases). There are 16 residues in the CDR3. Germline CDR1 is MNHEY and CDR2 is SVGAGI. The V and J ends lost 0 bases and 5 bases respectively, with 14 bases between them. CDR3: CASSYSAGAPRNTIYF. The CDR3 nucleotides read TGTGCCAGCAGTTACTCAGCGGGGGCGCCGAGAAACACCATATATTTT.

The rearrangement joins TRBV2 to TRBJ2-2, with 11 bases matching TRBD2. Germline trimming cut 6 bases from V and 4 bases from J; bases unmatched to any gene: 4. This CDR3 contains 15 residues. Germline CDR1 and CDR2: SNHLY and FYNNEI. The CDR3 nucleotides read TGTGCCAGCAGAGGTAGCGGGGGGGGCACCGGGGAGCTGTTTTTT. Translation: CASRGSGGGTGELFF. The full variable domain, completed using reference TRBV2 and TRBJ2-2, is EPEVTQTPSHQVTQMGQEVILRCVPISNHLYFYWYRQILGQKVEFLVSFYNNEISEKSEIFDDQFSVERPDGSNFTLKIRSTKLEDSAMYFCASRGSGGGTGELFFGEGSRLTVL.

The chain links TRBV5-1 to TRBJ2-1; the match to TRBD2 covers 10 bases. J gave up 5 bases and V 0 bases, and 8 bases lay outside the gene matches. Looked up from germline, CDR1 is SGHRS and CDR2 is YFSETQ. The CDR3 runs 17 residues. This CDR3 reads CASSLGQGTSVDNEQFF. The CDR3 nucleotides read TGCGCCAGCAGCTTGGGCCAGGGGACTAGCGTAGACAATGAGCAGTTCTTC.

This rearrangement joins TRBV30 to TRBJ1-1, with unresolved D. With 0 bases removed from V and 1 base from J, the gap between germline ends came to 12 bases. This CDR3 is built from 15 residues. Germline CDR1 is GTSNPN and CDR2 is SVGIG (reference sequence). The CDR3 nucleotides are TGTGCCTGGAGTGTACGACCAGTAGCGAACACTGAAGCTTTCTTT. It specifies CAWSVRPVANTEAFF.

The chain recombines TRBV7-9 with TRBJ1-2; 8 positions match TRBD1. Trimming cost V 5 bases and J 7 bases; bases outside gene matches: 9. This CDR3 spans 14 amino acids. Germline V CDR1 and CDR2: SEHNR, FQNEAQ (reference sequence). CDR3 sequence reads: CASSTPTGEGGYTF. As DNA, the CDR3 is TGTGCCAGCAGCACTCCGACAGGGGAGGGTGGCTACACCTTC.

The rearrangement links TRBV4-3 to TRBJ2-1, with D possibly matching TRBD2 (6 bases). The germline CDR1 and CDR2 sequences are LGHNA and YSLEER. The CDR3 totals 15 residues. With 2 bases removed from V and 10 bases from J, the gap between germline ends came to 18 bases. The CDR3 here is CASSQLLGGRNEQFF. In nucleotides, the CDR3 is TGCGCCAGCAGCCAACTGTTGGGGGGTAGGAACGAGCAGTTCTTC.

The chain's CDR3 is CASSFGTGRNEKLFF. As DNA, the CDR3 is TGTGCCAGCAGCTTCGGGACAGGCAGAAATGAAAAACTGTTTTTT. This sequence joins TRBV7-2 and TRBJ1-4; 8 nucleotides agree with TRBD1. Trimming cost V 3 bases and J 5 bases; bases outside gene matches: 5. The length of the CDR3 is 15 residues. Germline V gene data show CDR1 as SGHTA and CDR2 as FQGNSA.

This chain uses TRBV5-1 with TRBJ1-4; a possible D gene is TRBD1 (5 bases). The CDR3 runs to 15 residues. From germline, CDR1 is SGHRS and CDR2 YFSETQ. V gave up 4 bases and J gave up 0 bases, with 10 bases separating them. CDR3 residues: CASSPGKTTNEKLFF. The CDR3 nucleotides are TGCGCCAGCAGCCCAGGGAAAACAACTAATGAAAAACTGTTTTTT.

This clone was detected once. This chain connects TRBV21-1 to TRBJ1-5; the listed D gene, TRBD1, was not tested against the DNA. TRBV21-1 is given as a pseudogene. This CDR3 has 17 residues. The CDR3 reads CASSIGTGEPRIQPQHF. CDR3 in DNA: TGTGCCAGCAGCATAGGGACAGGGGAGCCTAGAATACAGCCCCAGCATTTT.

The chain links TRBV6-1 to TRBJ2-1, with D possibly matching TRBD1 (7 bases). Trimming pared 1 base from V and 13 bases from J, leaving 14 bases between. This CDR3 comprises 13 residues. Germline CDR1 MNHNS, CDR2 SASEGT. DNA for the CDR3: TGTGCCAGCAGTGAAGACTGGAGGGGGCAACAGTTCTTC. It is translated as CASSEDWRGQQFF.

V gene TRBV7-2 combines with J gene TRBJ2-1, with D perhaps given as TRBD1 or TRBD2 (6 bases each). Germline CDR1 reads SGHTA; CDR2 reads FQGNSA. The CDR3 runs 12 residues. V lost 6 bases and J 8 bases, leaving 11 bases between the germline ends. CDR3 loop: CASRRGRYEQFF. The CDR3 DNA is TGTGCCAGCAGACGGGGGCGCTATGAGCAGTTCTTC.

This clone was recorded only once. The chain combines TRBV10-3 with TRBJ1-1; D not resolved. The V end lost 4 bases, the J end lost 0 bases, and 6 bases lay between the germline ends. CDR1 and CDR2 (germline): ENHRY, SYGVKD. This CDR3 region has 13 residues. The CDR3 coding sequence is TGTGCCATCAGTGCCCTCCTGAACACTGAAGCTTTCTTT. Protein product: CAISALLNTEAFF.

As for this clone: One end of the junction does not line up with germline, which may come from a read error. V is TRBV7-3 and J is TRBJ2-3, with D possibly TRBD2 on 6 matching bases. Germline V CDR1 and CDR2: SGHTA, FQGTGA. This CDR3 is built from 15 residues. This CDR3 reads CASSLAGIFTDTQCF. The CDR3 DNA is TGTGCCAGCAGCTTAGCGGGGATATTCACAGATACGCAGTGTTTT.

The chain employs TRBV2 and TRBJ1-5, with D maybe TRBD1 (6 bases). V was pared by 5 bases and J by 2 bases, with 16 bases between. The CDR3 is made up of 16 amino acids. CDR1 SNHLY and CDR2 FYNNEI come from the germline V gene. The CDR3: CASSHSLDRRNQPQHF. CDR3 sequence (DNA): TGTGCCAGCAGTCACTCGCTGGACAGACGCAATCAGCCCCAGCATTTT.

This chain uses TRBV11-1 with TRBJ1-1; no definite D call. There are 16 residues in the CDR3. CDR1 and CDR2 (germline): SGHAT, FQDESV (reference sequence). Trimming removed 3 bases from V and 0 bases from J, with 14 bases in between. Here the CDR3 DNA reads TGTGCCAGCAGCTTTCTGGCAACACATTTGAACACTGAAGCTTTCTTT. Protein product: CASSFLATHLNTEAFF.

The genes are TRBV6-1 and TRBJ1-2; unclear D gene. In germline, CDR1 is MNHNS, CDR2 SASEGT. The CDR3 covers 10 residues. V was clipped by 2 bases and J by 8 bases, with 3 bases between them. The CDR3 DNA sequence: TGTGCCAGCAGTGAAAAGGGCTACACCTTC. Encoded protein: CASSEKGYTF.

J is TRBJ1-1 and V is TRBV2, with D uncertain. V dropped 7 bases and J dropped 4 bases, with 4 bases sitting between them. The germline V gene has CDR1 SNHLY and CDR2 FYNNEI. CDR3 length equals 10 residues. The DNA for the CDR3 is TGTGCCAGCATATTCACTGAAGCTTTCTTT. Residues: CASIFTEAFF.